The rows below give T cell receptor beta chains drawn from one sample of a study of cytomegalovirus exposure and HLA in healthy donors. Generated by immunoSEQ multiplex PCR, the TCRdb table keeps only in-frame clones and is missing some. This sample has roughly 60,000 clones; 85% to 95% occur once, and the top ten carry around 2.3%. The sample comprised PBMCs. All receptors derive from a man aged 18 to 29 in good health and CMV-seronegative. The CDR3 runs from the conserved cysteine through the conserved F or W. Each record gives: CDR3 protein, CDR3 DNA, J gene, V gene, clone size, D gene. D genes are given only for firm matches. Only some rows state a clone size, as once, few, many or a class for expanded clones.

cdr3_aa: CASRGDFPGYTF
cdr3_nt: TGTGCCAGCAGGGGAGACTTTCCTGGCTACACCTTC
j_call: TRBJ1-2
v_call: TRBV6-1
clone_size: .
d_call: .

cdr3_aa: CASSTNSGGRVLNEQFF
cdr3_nt: TGTGCCAGTAGTACCAATTCGGGCGGGAGGGTCCTTAACGAGCAGTTCTTC
j_call: TRBJ2-1
v_call: TRBV19
clone_size: .
d_call: TRBD2

cdr3_aa: CASSPGTSQSGELFF
cdr3_nt: TGTGCCAGCAGTCCCGGGACTTCTCAATCCGGGGAGCTGTTTTTT
j_call: TRBJ2-2
v_call: TRBV6-6
clone_size: .
d_call: .

cdr3_aa: CASSFLGQINQPQHF
cdr3_nt: TGTGCCAGCAGTTTTTTGGGACAGATAAATCAGCCCCAGCATTTT
j_call: TRBJ1-5
v_call: TRBV27
clone_size: .
d_call: TRBD1

cdr3_aa: CASSRRTGGTEAFF
cdr3_nt: TGTGCCAGCAGCCGCCGGACAGGGGGCACTGAAGCTTTCTTT
j_call: TRBJ1-1
v_call: TRBV7-8
clone_size: once
d_call: TRBD1

cdr3_aa: CASSGVSGEQFF
cdr3_nt: TGTGCCAGCAGTGGGGTTTCGGGTGAGCAGTTCTTC
j_call: TRBJ2-1
v_call: TRBV6-1
clone_size: .
d_call: .

cdr3_aa: CASSQATSGRQKEQYF
cdr3_nt: TGCGCCAGCAGCCAAGCGACTAGCGGGAGGCAGAAAGAGCAGTACTTC
j_call: TRBJ2-7
v_call: TRBV4-3
clone_size: .
d_call: TRBD2

cdr3_aa: CASSDGLAAYEQYF
cdr3_nt: TGTGCCAGCAGCGACGGACTAGCCGCCTACGAGCAGTACTTC
j_call: TRBJ2-7
v_call: TRBV7-9
clone_size: .
d_call: TRBD2

cdr3_aa: CASSDGTANQPQHF
cdr3_nt: TGTGCCAGCAGTGACGGGACAGCAAATCAGCCCCAGCATTTT
j_call: TRBJ1-5
v_call: TRBV6-5
clone_size: .
d_call: TRBD1

cdr3_aa: CASSLVEWGFNEQFF
cdr3_nt: TGTGCCAGCAGCTTAGTGGAATGGGGCTTCAATGAGCAGTTCTTC
j_call: TRBJ2-1
v_call: TRBV7-2
clone_size: .
d_call: .

cdr3_aa: CASRKREDTGELFF
cdr3_nt: TGTGCCAGCAGAAAGCGGGAGGACACCGGGGAGCTGTTTTTT
j_call: TRBJ2-2
v_call: TRBV6-4
clone_size: .
d_call: TRBD2

cdr3_aa: CASGLNGGNIQYF
cdr3_nt: TGTGCCAGCGGGCTAAACGGGGGAAACATTCAGTACTTC
j_call: TRBJ2-4
v_call: TRBV5-6
clone_size: .
d_call: .

cdr3_aa: CASSGPETGGSYEQYF
cdr3_nt: TGTGCCAGTAGTGGCCCCGAAACAGGGGGCTCCTACGAGCAGTACTTC
j_call: TRBJ2-7
v_call: TRBV19
clone_size: .
d_call: TRBD1

cdr3_aa: CASSFVAGGYEQYF
cdr3_nt: TGTGCCAGCAGTTTTGTGGCAGGGGGCTACGAGCAGTACTTC
j_call: TRBJ2-7
v_call: TRBV27
clone_size: .
d_call: TRBD1

cdr3_aa: CASSESTTSSGANVLTF
cdr3_nt: TGTGCCAGCAGTGAATCGACAACGAGCTCTGGGGCCAACGTCCTGACTTTC
j_call: TRBJ2-6
v_call: TRBV6-4
clone_size: .
d_call: .

cdr3_aa: CAISEGGDTEAFF
cdr3_nt: TGTGCCATCAGTGAGGGCGGGGACACTGAAGCTTTCTTT
j_call: TRBJ1-1
v_call: TRBV10-3
clone_size: .
d_call: .

cdr3_aa: CASSSPWAGYEQYF
cdr3_nt: TGTGCCAGCAGTTCCCCTTGGGCGGGCTACGAGCAGTACTTC
j_call: TRBJ2-7
v_call: TRBV6-5
clone_size: .
d_call: .

cdr3_aa: CASSEGTGGGGTQYF
cdr3_nt: TGTGCCAGCAGCGAAGGGACAGGCGGGGGAGGGACCCAGTACTTC
j_call: TRBJ2-5
v_call: TRBV7-2
clone_size: .
d_call: .

cdr3_aa: CASSIGDTQYF
cdr3_nt: TGTGCCAGCTCTATCGGAGATACGCAGTATTTT
j_call: TRBJ2-3
v_call: TRBV6-5
clone_size: .
d_call: .

cdr3_aa: CASSEALGTGSQETQYF
cdr3_nt: TGTGCCAGCAGTGAAGCGCTGGGAACAGGGAGTCAAGAGACCCAGTACTTC
j_call: TRBJ2-5
v_call: TRBV2
clone_size: .
d_call: .

cdr3_aa: CASSLWLIQETQYF
cdr3_nt: TGTGCCAGCAGCTTATGGCTTATCCAAGAGACCCAGTACTTC
j_call: TRBJ2-5
v_call: TRBV11-3
clone_size: .
d_call: .

cdr3_aa: CASSLVVGQDYEQYF
cdr3_nt: TGTGCCAGCAGCTTAGTGGTGGGACAAGACTACGAGCAGTACTTC
j_call: TRBJ2-7
v_call: TRBV7-9
clone_size: .
d_call: .

cdr3_aa: CASSIRAGGCEQYF
cdr3_nt: TGTGCCAGTAGTATTAGGGCAGGGGGCTGCGAGCAGTACTTC
j_call: TRBJ2-7
v_call: TRBV19
clone_size: .
d_call: TRBD1

cdr3_aa: CASSLEPGTIYEQYF
cdr3_nt: TGTGCCAGCAGCTTAGAGCCCGGGACTATTTACGAGCAGTACTTC
j_call: TRBJ2-7
v_call: TRBV7-2
clone_size: .
d_call: TRBD2

cdr3_aa: CAISERETGKLEGYTF
cdr3_nt: TGTGCCATCAGTGAGCGAGAGACAGGGAAGTTGGAGGGCTACACCTTC
j_call: TRBJ1-2
v_call: TRBV10-3
clone_size: .
d_call: TRBD1

cdr3_aa: CASSLAKGTGEHIQYF
cdr3_nt: TGTGCCAGCAGCTTAGCGAAAGGAACAGGGGAGCACATTCAGTACTTC
j_call: TRBJ2-4
v_call: TRBV7-9
clone_size: .
d_call: TRBD1

cdr3_aa: CASSVDPTGGAGSEAFF
cdr3_nt: TGTGCCAGCAGCGTAGATCCGACAGGGGGCGCAGGATCTGAAGCTTTCTTT
j_call: TRBJ1-1
v_call: TRBV9
clone_size: .
d_call: TRBD1

cdr3_aa: CASRSTQDYEQYF
cdr3_nt: TGTGCCAGCAGATCGACGCAGGATTACGAGCAGTACTTC
j_call: TRBJ2-7
v_call: TRBV2
clone_size: .
d_call: .

cdr3_aa: CASSLGTYTGENTGELFF
cdr3_nt: TGTGCCAGCAGCTTAGGGACTTACACAGGGGAAAACACCGGGGAGCTGTTTTTT
j_call: TRBJ2-2
v_call: TRBV7-9
clone_size: .
d_call: TRBD1

cdr3_aa: CASSLLDEQFF
cdr3_nt: TGTGCCAGCAGCTTGCTCGATGAGCAGTTCTTC
j_call: TRBJ2-1
v_call: TRBV5-6
clone_size: .
d_call: .

cdr3_aa: CASSQAGTGHYEQYF
cdr3_nt: TGCGCCAGCAGCCAAGCCGGGACGGGACACTACGAGCAGTACTTC
j_call: TRBJ2-7
v_call: TRBV4-1
clone_size: .
d_call: .

cdr3_aa: CASSATLAEGGETQYF
cdr3_nt: TGTGCCAGCAGCGCCACACTAGCGGAGGGAGGAGAGACCCAGTACTTC
j_call: TRBJ2-5
v_call: TRBV9
clone_size: .
d_call: TRBD2

cdr3_aa: CSAVGQGENTEAFF
cdr3_nt: TGCAGCGCCGTGGGACAGGGGGAGAACACTGAAGCTTTCTTT
j_call: TRBJ1-1
v_call: TRBV29-1
clone_size: .
d_call: TRBD1

cdr3_aa: CASSKQDINQPQHF
cdr3_nt: TGTGCCAGTAGTAAGCAGGACATCAATCAGCCCCAGCATTTT
j_call: TRBJ1-5
v_call: TRBV19
clone_size: .
d_call: .

cdr3_aa: CASSFPPGVADGELFF
cdr3_nt: TGTGCCAGCAGTTTCCCCCCGGGAGTAGCGGACGGGGAGCTGTTTTTT
j_call: TRBJ2-2
v_call: TRBV27
clone_size: .
d_call: .

cdr3_aa: CASSHGTIRGEQYF
cdr3_nt: TGTGCCAGCAGCCATGGGACTATCCGCGGCGAGCAGTACTTC
j_call: TRBJ2-7
v_call: TRBV14
clone_size: .
d_call: TRBD2

cdr3_aa: CASSQSYEQYF
cdr3_nt: TGTGCCAGCAGCCAATCCTACGAGCAGTACTTC
j_call: TRBJ2-7
v_call: TRBV13
clone_size: once
d_call: .

cdr3_aa: CASSPGGWAYYGYTF
cdr3_nt: TGTGCCAGCAGCCCAGGTGGTTGGGCGTACTATGGCTACACCTTC
j_call: TRBJ1-2
v_call: TRBV11-3
clone_size: .
d_call: .

cdr3_aa: CASSLRQGDDEQYF
cdr3_nt: TGTGCCAGCAGCTTAAGACAGGGGGACGACGAGCAGTACTTC
j_call: TRBJ2-7
v_call: TRBV7-9
clone_size: .
d_call: TRBD1

cdr3_aa: CASRGGNYGYTF
cdr3_nt: TGTGCCAGCAGAGGGGGTAACTATGGCTACACCTTC
j_call: TRBJ1-2
v_call: TRBV2
clone_size: .
d_call: .

cdr3_aa: CASSPDSLNQPQHF
cdr3_nt: TGCGCCAGCAGCCCGGACAGCCTTAATCAGCCCCAGCATTTT
j_call: TRBJ1-5
v_call: TRBV5-1
clone_size: .
d_call: .

cdr3_aa: CASSERGLGTSRTHEQFF
cdr3_nt: TGTGCCAGCAGTGAAAGGGGCCTCGGGACTAGTCGCACGCATGAGCAGTTCTTC
j_call: TRBJ2-1
v_call: TRBV6-1
clone_size: .
d_call: TRBD2

cdr3_aa: CASSGGDSAYEQYF
cdr3_nt: TGTGCCAGCAGCGGCGGGGACAGTGCCTACGAGCAGTACTTC
j_call: TRBJ2-7
v_call: TRBV9
clone_size: .
d_call: .

cdr3_aa: CATHSLGRGNGYTF
cdr3_nt: TGTGCCACCCACTCGCTGGGCAGGGGAAATGGCTACACCTTC
j_call: TRBJ1-2
v_call: TRBV6-5
clone_size: few
d_call: .

cdr3_aa: CSVEDLPPADEQFF
cdr3_nt: TGCAGCGTTGAAGATCTTCCCCCAGCGGATGAGCAGTTCTTC
j_call: TRBJ2-1
v_call: TRBV29-1
clone_size: .
d_call: .

cdr3_aa: CASSFGGRFYEQYF
cdr3_nt: TGTGCCAGCAGTTTTGGCGGGCGGTTCTACGAGCAGTACTTC
j_call: TRBJ2-7
v_call: TRBV28
clone_size: .
d_call: .

cdr3_aa: CAWRIQGAGEAFF
cdr3_nt: TGTGCCTGGAGGATACAGGGGGCGGGTGAAGCTTTCTTT
j_call: TRBJ1-1
v_call: TRBV30
clone_size: .
d_call: TRBD1

cdr3_aa: CAWSLSREGVTDTQYF
cdr3_nt: TGTGCCTGGAGTCTATCCCGGGAGGGAGTGACAGATACGCAGTATTTT
j_call: TRBJ2-3
v_call: TRBV30
clone_size: .
d_call: TRBD2